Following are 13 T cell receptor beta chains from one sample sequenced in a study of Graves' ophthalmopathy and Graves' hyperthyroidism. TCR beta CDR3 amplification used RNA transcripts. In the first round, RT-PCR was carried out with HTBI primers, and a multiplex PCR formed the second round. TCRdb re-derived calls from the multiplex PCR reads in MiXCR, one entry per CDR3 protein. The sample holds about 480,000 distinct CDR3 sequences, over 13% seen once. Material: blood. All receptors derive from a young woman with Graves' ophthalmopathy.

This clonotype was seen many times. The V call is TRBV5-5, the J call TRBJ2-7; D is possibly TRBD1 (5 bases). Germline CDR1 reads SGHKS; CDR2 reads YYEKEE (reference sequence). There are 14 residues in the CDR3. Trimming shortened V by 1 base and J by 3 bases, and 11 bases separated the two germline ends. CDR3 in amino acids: CASSLTGRNYEQYF. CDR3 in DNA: TGTGCCAGCAGCTTGACAGGAAGGAACTACGAGCAGTACTTC.

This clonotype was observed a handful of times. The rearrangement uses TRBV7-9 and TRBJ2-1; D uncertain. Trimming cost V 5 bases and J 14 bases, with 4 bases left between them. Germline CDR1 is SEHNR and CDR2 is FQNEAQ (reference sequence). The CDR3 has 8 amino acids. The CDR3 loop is CASSHEFF. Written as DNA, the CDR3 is TGTGCCAGCAGCCACGAGTTCTTC.

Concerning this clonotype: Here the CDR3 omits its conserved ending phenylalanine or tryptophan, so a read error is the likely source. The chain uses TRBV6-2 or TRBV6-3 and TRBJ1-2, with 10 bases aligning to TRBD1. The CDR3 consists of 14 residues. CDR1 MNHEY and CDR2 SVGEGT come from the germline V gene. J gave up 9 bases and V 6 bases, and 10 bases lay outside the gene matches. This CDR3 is CASRPGGTGESYTS. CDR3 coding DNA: TGTGCCAGCAGGCCCGGGGGGACAGGGGAGAGCTACACCTCC.

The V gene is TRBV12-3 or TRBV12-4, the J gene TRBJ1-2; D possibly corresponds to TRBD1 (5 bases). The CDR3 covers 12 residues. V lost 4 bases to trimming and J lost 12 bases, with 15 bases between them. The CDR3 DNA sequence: TGTGCCAGCAGTTCCTCGTGGGGGTACCACACCTTC. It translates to CASSSSWGYHTF.

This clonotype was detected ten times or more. The CDR3 sequence is CASSDRGLRREQYF. As DNA, the CDR3 is TGTGCCAGCAGTGATCGCGGGCTCAGGCGCGAGCAGTACTTC. V and J are TRBV2 and TRBJ2-7; tentative D call: TRBD2 (5 bases). V was trimmed by 3 bases and J by 6 bases, leaving 15 bases between them. The germline V gene has CDR1 SNHLY and CDR2 FYNNEI. The CDR3 is 14 residues long. Full variable domain (outside the CDR3, taken from reference TRBV2 and TRBJ2-7): EPEVTQTPSHQVTQMGQEVILRCVPISNHLYFYWYRQILGQKVEFLVSFYNNEISEKSEIFDDQFSVERPDGSNFTLKIRSTKLEDSAMYFCASSDRGLRREQYFGPGTRLTVT.

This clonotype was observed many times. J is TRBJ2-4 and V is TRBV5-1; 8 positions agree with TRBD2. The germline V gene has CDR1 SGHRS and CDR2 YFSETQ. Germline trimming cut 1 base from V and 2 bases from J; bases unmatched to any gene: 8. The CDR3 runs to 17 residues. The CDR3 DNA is TGCGCCAGCAGCTTGAACCAGCGGGGGTTATCCAAAAACATTCAGTACTTC. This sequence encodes CASSLNQRGLSKNIQYF.

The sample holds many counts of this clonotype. CDR3 coding DNA: TGTGCCAGCAGCCCAAGACACTTACCTGAAGCTTTCTTT. Its translation: CASSPRHLPEAFF. This chain connects TRBV7-8 to TRBJ1-1; D remains unclear. The CDR3 extends over 13 amino acids. V shed 5 bases and J shed 6 bases, with 13 bases lying between them. The germline gives CDR1 SGHVS, CDR2 FQNEAQ.

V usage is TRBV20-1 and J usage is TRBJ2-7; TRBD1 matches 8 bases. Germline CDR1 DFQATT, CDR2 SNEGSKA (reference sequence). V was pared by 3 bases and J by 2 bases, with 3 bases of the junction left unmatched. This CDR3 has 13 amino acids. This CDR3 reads CSASRTGTYEQYF. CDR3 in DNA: TGCAGTGCTAGTCGGACAGGGACCTACGAGCAGTACTTC.

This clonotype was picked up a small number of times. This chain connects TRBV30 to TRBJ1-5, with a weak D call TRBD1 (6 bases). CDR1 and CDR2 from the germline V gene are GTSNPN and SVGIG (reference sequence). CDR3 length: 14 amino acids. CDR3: CPRGGVWGDQPQHF. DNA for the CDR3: TGTCCCAGGGGCGGGGTATGGGGGGATCAGCCCCAGCATTTT.

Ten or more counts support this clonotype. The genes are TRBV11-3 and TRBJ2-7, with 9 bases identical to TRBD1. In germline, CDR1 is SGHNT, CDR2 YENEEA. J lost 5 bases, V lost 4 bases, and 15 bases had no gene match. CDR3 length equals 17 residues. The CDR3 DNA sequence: TGTGCCAGCAGCTCCGCCGGGACAGGGACCCTAAGGGACGAGCAGTACTTC. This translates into CASSSAGTGTLRDEQYF.

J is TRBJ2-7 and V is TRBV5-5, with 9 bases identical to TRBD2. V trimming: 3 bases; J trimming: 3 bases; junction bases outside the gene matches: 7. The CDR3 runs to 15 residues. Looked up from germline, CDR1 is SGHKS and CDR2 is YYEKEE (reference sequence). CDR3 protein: CASSWTSVGFYEQYF. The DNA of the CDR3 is TGTGCCAGCAGCTGGACTAGCGTGGGGTTCTACGAGCAGTACTTC.

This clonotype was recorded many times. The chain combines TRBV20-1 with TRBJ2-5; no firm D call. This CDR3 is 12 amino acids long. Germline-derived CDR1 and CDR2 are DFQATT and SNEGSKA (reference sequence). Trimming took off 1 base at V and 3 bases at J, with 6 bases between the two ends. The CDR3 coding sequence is TGCAGTGCTAGAGTTCTAGAAGAGACCCAGTACTTC. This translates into CSARVLEETQYF.

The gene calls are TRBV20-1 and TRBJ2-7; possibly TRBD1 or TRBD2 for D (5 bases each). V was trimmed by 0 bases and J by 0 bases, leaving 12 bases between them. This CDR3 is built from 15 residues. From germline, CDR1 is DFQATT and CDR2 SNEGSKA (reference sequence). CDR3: CSARDRAGSSYEQYF. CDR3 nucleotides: TGCAGTGCTAGAGATCGGGCAGGGAGCTCCTACGAGCAGTACTTC.